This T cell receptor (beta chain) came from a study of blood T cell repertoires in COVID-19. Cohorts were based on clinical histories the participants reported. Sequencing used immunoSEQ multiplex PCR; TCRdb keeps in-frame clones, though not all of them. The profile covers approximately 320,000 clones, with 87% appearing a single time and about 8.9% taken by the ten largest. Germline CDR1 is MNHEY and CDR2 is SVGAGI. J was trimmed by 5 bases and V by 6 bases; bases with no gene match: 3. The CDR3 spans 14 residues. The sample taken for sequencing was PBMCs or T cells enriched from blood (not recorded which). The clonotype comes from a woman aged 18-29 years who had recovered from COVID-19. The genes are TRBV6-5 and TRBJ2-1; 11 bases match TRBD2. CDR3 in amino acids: CASRLAGGNNEQFF. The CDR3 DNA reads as TGTGCCAGCAGATTAGCGGGGGGGAACAATGAGCAGTTCTTC.